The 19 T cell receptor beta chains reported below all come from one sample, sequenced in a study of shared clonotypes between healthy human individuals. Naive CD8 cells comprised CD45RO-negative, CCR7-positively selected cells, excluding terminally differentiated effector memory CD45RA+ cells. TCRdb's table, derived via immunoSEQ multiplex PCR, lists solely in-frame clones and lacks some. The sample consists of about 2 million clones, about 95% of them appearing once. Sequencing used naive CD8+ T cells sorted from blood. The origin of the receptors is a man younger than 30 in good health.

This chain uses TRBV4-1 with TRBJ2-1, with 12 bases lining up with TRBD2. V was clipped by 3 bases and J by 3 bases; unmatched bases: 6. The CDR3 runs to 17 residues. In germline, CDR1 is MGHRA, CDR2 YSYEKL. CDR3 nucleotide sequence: TGCGCCAGCAGCCAGAATCTAGCGGGGGGGCTCTACAATGAGCAGTTCTTC. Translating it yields CASSQNLAGGLYNEQFF.

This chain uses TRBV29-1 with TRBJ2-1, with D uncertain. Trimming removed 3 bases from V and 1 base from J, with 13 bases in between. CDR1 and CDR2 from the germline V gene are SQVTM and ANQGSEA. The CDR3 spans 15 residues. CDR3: CSVELSIGSYNEQFF. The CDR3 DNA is TGCAGCGTTGAGTTGTCCATAGGATCCTACAATGAGCAGTTCTTC.

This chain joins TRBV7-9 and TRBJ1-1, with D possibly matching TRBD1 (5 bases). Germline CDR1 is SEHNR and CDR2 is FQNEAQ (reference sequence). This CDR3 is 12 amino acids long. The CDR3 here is CVEWEAGSRAFF. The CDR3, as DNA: TGTGTCGAATGGGAGGCAGGGAGTCGAGCTTTCTTT.

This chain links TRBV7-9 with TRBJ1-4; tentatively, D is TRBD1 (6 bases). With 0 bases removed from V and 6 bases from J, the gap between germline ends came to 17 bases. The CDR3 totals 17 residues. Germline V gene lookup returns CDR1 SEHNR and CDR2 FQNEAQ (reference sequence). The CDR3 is CASSLASGGLDDEKLFF. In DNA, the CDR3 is TGTGCCAGCAGCTTAGCATCCGGGGGGCTAGATGATGAAAAACTGTTTTTT. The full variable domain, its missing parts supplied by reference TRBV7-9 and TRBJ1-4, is DTGVSQNPRHKITKRGQNVTFRCDPISEHNRLYWYRQTLGQGPEFLTYFQNEAQLEKSRLLSDRFSAERPKGSFSTLEIQRTEQGDSAMYLCASSLASGGLDDEKLFFGSGTQLSVL.

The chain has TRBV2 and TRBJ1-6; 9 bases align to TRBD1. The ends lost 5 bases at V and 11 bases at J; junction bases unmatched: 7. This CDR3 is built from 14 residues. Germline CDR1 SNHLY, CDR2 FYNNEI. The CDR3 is CASSPGTGYPPLHF. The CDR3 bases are TGTGCCAGCAGTCCCGGGACAGGGTATCCACCCCTCCACTTT.

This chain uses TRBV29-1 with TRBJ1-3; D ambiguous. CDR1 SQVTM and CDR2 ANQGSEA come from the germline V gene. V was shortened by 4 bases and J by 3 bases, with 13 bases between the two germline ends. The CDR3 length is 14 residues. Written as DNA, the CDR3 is TGCAGCGTTGGAGAGGTTCTGGGTGGAAACACCATATATTTT. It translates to CSVGEVLGGNTIYF. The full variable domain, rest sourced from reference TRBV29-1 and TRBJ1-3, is SAVISQKPSRDICQRGTSLTIQCQVDSQVTMMFWYRQQPGQSLTLIATANQGSEATYESGFVIDKFPISRPNLTFSTLTVSNMSPEDSSIYLCSVGEVLGGNTIYFGEGSWLTVV.

In DNA form, the CDR3 reads TGTGCCAGCAGCCCTCGGCCTAGCTCCTACGAGCAGTACTTC. This sequence encodes CASSPRPSSYEQYF. The chain recombines TRBV7-9 with TRBJ2-7; the D is unclear. V dropped 5 bases and J dropped 0 bases, with 11 bases sitting between them. Germline CDR1 and CDR2: SEHNR and FQNEAQ (reference sequence). The CDR3 runs 14 residues.

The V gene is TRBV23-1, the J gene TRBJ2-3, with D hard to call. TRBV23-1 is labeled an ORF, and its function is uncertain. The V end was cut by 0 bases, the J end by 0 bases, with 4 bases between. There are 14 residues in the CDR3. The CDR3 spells CASSQSQSTDTQYF. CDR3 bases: TGCGCCAGCAGTCAATCGCAGAGCACAGATACGCAGTATTTT.

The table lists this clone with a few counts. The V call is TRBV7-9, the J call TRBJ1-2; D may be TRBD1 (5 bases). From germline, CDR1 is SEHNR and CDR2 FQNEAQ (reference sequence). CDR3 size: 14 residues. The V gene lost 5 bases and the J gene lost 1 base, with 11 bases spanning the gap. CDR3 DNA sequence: TGTGCCAGCAGCACTGGGGGGTATAACTATGGCTACACCTTC. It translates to CASSTGGYNYGYTF. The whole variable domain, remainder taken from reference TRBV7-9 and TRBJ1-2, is DTGVSQNPRHKITKRGQNVTFRCDPISEHNRLYWYRQTLGQGPEFLTYFQNEAQLEKSRLLSDRFSAERPKGSFSTLEIQRTEQGDSAMYLCASSTGGYNYGYTFGSGTRLTVV.

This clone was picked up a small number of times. The CDR3 region has the DNA TGTGCCAGCAGCTCGACTAGCGCATCCTACGAGCAGTACTTC. Translating it yields CASSSTSASYEQYF. The genes are TRBV7-9 and TRBJ2-7; the match to TRBD2 covers 8 bases. CDR3 length equals 14 residues. After removal of 4 bases from V and 1 base from J, the junction contained 3 bases not matched to a gene. The germline CDR1 and CDR2 sequences are SEHNR and FQNEAQ (reference sequence).

The CDR3 sequence: CASSQPGLAGVSGQYF. The CDR3 coding sequence is TGCGCCAGCAGCCAACCGGGACTAGCGGGGGTTAGTGGGCAGTACTTC. V gene TRBV4-1 combines with J gene TRBJ2-7; TRBD2 agrees at 14 bases. This CDR3 contains 16 residues. Germline values: CDR1 MGHRA, CDR2 YSYEKL. V lost 2 bases to trimming and J lost 9 bases; unmatched junction nucleotides: 9.

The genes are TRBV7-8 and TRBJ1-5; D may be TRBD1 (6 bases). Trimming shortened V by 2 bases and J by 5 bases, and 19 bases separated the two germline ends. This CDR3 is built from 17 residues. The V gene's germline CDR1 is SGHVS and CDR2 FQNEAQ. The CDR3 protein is CASSLMAEGVGYQPQHF. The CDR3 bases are TGTGCCAGCAGCTTAATGGCGGAGGGGGTCGGGTATCAGCCCCAGCATTTT.

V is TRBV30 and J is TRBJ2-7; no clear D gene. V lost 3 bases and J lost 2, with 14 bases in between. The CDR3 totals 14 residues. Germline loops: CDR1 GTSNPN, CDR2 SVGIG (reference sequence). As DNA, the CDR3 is TGTGCCTGGAGCCCCGGAGACGGAACCTACGAGCAGTACTTC. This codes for CAWSPGDGTYEQYF.

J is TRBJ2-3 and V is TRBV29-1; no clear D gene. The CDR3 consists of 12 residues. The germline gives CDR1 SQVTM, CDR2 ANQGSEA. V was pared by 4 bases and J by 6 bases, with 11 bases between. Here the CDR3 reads CSVVTSGDTQYF. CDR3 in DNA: TGCAGCGTTGTGACATCCGGGGATACGCAGTATTTT.

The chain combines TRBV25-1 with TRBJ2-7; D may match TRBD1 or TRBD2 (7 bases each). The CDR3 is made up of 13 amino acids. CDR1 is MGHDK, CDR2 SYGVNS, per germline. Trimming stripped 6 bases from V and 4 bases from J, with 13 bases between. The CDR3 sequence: CASRPGGVYEQYF. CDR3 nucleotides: TGTGCCAGCAGGCCAGGGGGGGTGTACGAGCAGTACTTC.

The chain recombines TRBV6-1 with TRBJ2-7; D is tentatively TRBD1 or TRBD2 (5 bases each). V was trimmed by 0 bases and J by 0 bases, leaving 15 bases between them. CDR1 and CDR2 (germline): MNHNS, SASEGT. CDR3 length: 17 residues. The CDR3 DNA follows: TGTGCCAGCAGTGAAGCGCCCGGGACCTCGAGCTCCTACGAGCAGTACTTC. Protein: CASSEAPGTSSSYEQYF.

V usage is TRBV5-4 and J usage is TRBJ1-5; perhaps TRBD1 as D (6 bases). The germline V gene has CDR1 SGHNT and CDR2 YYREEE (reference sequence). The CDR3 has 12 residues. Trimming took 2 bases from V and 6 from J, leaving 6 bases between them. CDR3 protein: CASSLQGQPQHF. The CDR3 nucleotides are TGTGCCAGCAGCTTACAGGGTCAGCCCCAGCATTTT.

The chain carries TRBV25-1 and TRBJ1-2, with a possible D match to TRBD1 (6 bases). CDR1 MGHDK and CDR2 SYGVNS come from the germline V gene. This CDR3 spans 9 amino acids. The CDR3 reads CAAGGAYTF. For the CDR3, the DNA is TGTGCTGCGGGGGGGGCCTACACCTTC.

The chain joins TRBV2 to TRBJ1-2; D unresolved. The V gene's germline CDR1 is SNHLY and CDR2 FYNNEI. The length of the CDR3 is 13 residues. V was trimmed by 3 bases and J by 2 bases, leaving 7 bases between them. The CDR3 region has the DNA TGTGCCAGCAGTGAGAGTGAAAACTATGGCTACACCTTC. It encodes CASSESENYGYTF.